The next 29 T cell receptor beta chains were all read from a single sample in a study of T cells in women clearing cervical HPV infection. Data came from immunoSEQ multiplex PCR; TCRdb stores just in-frame clones and leaves some out. The sample data list tens of thousands of clones. The specimen was blood buffy coat. The receptors were gathered from a woman aged 18 to 75 with a cervical HPV16 infection that either progressed to CIN3+ or cleared (not recorded which).

As regards this clone: The CDR3 end falls 3 residues outside the read, so it is completed with the germline J gene. The rearrangement uses TRBV6-1 and TRBJ2-7, with D perhaps TRBD1 (6 bases). The CDR3 is made up of 14 amino acids. Deletions cut 4 bases from V and 2 bases from J, with 12 bases between. CDR1 MNHNS and CDR2 SASEGT come from the germline V gene. This chain's CDR3 is CASSGGLETYEQYF. The sequenced part of the CDR3 DNA is TGTGCCAGCAGTGGGGGGCTTGAGACCTACGAG.

Concerning this clone: The CDR3 end is not reached by the read, which stops 3 residues before it; the germline J gene fills it in. The gene calls are TRBV6-1 and TRBJ1-2; the match to TRBD1 covers 7 bases. After removal of 4 bases from V and 4 bases from J, the junction contained 9 bases not matched to a gene. CDR3 length: 15 residues. CDR1 is MNHNS and CDR2 is SASEGT in the germline V gene. The CDR3 is CASSARQGRLYGYTF. CDR3 DNA (partial): TGTGCCAGCAGTGCTAGACAGGGTAGGCTCTATGGC.

In regard to this clone: The CDR3 end falls 3 residues outside the read, so it is completed with the germline J gene. The J gene is TRBJ1-6, the V gene TRBV14; D is uncertain. Trimming took 0 bases from V and 0 from J, leaving 6 bases between them. The germline V gene encodes CDR1 SGHDN and CDR2 FVKESK. The length of the CDR3 is 16 residues. The CDR3 DNA, read in part, is TGTGCCAGCAGCCAAGAGCAGAGCTCCTATAATTCACCC. Amino acids: CASSQEQSSYNSP. The whole CDR3 region reads CASSQEQSSYNSPLHF. The full variable domain, in which reference TRBV14 and TRBJ1-6 provide the parts outside the CDR3, is EAGVTQFPSHSVIEKGQTVTLRCDPISGHDNLYWYRRVMGKEIKFLLHFVKESKQDESGMPNNRFLAERTGGTYSTLKVQPAELEDSGVYFCASSQEQSSYNSPLHFGNGTRLTVT.

Concerning this clone: The read halts 3 residues ahead of the CDR3 end, with the missing end drawn from the germline J gene. The chain carries TRBV18 and TRBJ2-3; TRBD1 matches 7 bases. Germline V gives CDR1 KGHSH, CDR2 LQKENI. CDR3 size: 16 residues. V shed 5 bases, J shed 1 base, and the junction held 9 bases outside the gene matches. CDR3 DNA, as far as it was read: TGTGCCAGCTCAACCACAAGACAGGGCGGCACAGATACG. Encoded protein: CASSTTRQGGTDT. Given in full, the CDR3 is CASSTTRQGGTDTQYF.

To note about this clone: The sequenced fragment ends 3 residues before the CDR3 boundary, so the rest is inferred from the germline J gene. The chain combines TRBV5-1 with TRBJ2-5; 9 bases are shared with TRBD2. The germline gives CDR1 SGHRS, CDR2 YFSETQ. The CDR3 sequence is 15 residues long. The trim removed 6 bases at V and 1 base at J, leaving 7 bases unmatched. This CDR3 reads CASTRLAGSQETQYF. CDR3 bases read: TGCGCCAGCACGCGGCTAGCGGGGAGCCAAGAGACC.

Of note for this clone: With the read ending 3 residues before the CDR3 end, the germline J gene is used to fill in that end. This chain joins TRBV20-1 and TRBJ1-1, with 9 bases identical to TRBD1. V shed 3 bases and J 7 bases; nucleotides not matched to a gene: 15. The length of the CDR3 is 16 residues. Per germline, CDR1 DFQATT and CDR2 SNEGSKA (reference sequence). The CDR3 bases that were read are TGCAGTGCTAGGGTGGAATGGAAGGACAGGGGCTTTGAA. Protein: CSARVEWKDRGFE. The whole CDR3 protein reads CSARVEWKDRGFEAFF.

About this clone: From the germline J gene comes the end of the CDR3, since the read stops 3 residues before it. This rearrangement joins TRBV2 to TRBJ1-5; tentative D call: TRBD1 (6 bases). CDR1 and CDR2 from the germline V gene are SNHLY and FYNNEI. The CDR3 consists of 14 residues. The germline V and J ends were trimmed by 7 bases and 7 bases, with 17 bases remaining between them. The CDR3 bases that were read are TGTGCCAGCATGTCAGGGGCTCAAGGACAGCCC. Translation: CASMSGAQGQP. In full, the CDR3 is CASMSGAQGQPQHF.

Note on this clone: From the germline J gene comes the end of the CDR3, since the read stops 3 residues before it. The rearrangement links TRBV10-3 to TRBJ2-2; D is unclear. Germline assignment: CDR1 ENHRY and CDR2 SYGVKD. Trimming cost V 8 bases and J 2 bases, with 15 bases left between them. The CDR3 is 15 residues long. The CDR3 loop is CAIGWAVTNTGELFF. The CDR3 bases that were read are TGTGCCATCGGATGGGCAGTAACTAACACCGGGGAG.

About this clone itself: Read data end 3 residues before the CDR3 end; the end is taken from the germline J gene. V and J are TRBV10-2 and TRBJ1-6; perhaps TRBD1 as D (5 bases). V was pared by 6 bases and J by 7 bases, with 13 bases between. Germline V gene data show CDR1 as WSHSY and CDR2 as SAAADI. The CDR3 covers 14 residues. CDR3 region: CASRAVGGNSPLHF. The CDR3 DNA, read in part, is TGCGCCAGCAGGGCGGTTGGGGGGAATTCACCC.

Notes on this clone: The read ends 3 residues shy of where the CDR3 ends; the end is completed using the germline J gene. The rearrangement uses TRBV19 and TRBJ1-1; D is unclear. CDR3 size: 12 residues. V gave up 6 bases and J gave up 5 bases, with 10 bases separating them. Germline V gene sequence: CDR1 LNHDA, CDR2 SQIVND (reference sequence). CDR3 DNA (partial): TGTGCCAGTAGCCGTTCAAGGACTGAA. This sequence encodes CASSRSRTE. The CDR3 in its entirety is CASSRSRTEAFF.

CDR3 region: CASSLGMANTEAFF. The covered CDR3 bases are TGTGCCAGCAGCTTAGGGATGGCGAACACTGAA. The chain links TRBV13 to TRBJ1-1; D gene ambiguous. The CDR3 end lies 3 residues beyond the end of the read and is filled in from the germline J gene. V was shortened by 0 bases and J by 1 base, with 6 bases between the two germline ends. CDR3 length equals 14 residues. Germline values: CDR1 PRHDT, CDR2 FYEKMQ (reference sequence).

Turning to this clone: The sequence runs out 3 residues before the end of the CDR3; the remainder is reconstructed from the germline J gene. This chain links TRBV2 with TRBJ2-3; tentatively, D is TRBD1 (5 bases). With 0 bases removed from V and 0 bases from J, the gap between germline ends came to 13 bases. CDR3 length equals 17 residues. The germline gives CDR1 SNHLY, CDR2 FYNNEI. The CDR3 DNA, read in part, is TGTGCCAGCAGTGAAGCTCAGGGCTTCCCAAGCACAGATACG. Translated: CASSEAQGFPSTDT. The whole CDR3 sequence reads CASSEAQGFPSTDTQYF. The variable domain in full, with the rest retrieved from reference TRBV2 and TRBJ2-3, is EPEVTQTPSHQVTQMGQEVILRCVPISNHLYFYWYRQILGQKVEFLVSFYNNEISEKSEIFDDQFSVERPDGSNFTLKIRSTKLEDSAMYFCASSEAQGFPSTDTQYFGPGTRLTVL.

Notes on this clone: The read falls 3 residues short of the CDR3 end, and the missing part is taken from the germline J gene. This chain connects TRBV7-9 to TRBJ2-1; 10 bases align to TRBD2. The germline V gene encodes CDR1 SEHNR and CDR2 FQNEAQ (reference sequence). This CDR3 has 14 amino acids. The ends lost 8 bases at V and 9 bases at J; junction bases unmatched: 10. The covered CDR3 bases are TGTGCCAGCGCTTCAAGCGGGGGGGCAGCTGAG. It yields the protein CASASSGGAAE. The complete CDR3 reads CASASSGGAAEQFF.

Incomplete CDR3 DNA: TGTGCCAGCTCACTCATGGATGGGGCCAATGAG. This translates into CASSLMDGANE. The CDR3 reads in full as CASSLMDGANEQFF. V usage is TRBV18 and J usage is TRBJ2-1; D is perhaps TRBD1 (5 bases). The missing CDR3 end, 3 residues past where the read stops, is filled in from the germline J gene. The V end was cut by 4 bases, the J end by 6 bases, with 13 bases between. Germline-derived CDR1 and CDR2 are KGHSH and LQKENI. The CDR3 spans 14 residues.

Of note for this clone: The CDR3 goes on 3 residues after the read ends, and that part is filled in from the germline J gene. Other DNA variants within this sample encode the same CDR3. V is TRBV2 and J is TRBJ2-3; 14 bases map to TRBD2. CDR3 size: 14 residues. Germline CDR1 reads SNHLY; CDR2 reads FYNNEI. The junction had 3 bases not matched to a gene; V was cut back by 8 bases and J by 5 bases. The CDR3 loop reads CASGLAGGQDTQYF. The covered CDR3 bases are TGTGCCAGCGGACTAGCGGGGGGACAAGATACG. Variable domain in full (rest from reference TRBV2 and TRBJ2-3): EPEVTQTPSHQVTQMGQEVILRCVPISNHLYFYWYRQILGQKVEFLVSFYNNEISEKSEIFDDQFSVERPDGSNFTLKIRSTKLEDSAMYFCASGLAGGQDTQYFGPGTRLTVL.

Regarding this clone: Read sequence stops 3 residues before the CDR3 end, and the germline J gene provides the missing end. The chain couples TRBV19 to TRBJ1-2; no clear D. Per germline, CDR1 LNHDA and CDR2 SQIVND (reference sequence). The CDR3 length is 13 residues. V was trimmed by 3 bases and J by 2 bases, leaving 7 bases between them. The covered CDR3 bases are TGTGCCAGTAGTATCTCCGGGAACTATGGC. Protein product: CASSISGNYG. The full CDR3 reads CASSISGNYGYTF. The full variable domain, in which reference TRBV19 and TRBJ1-2 provide the parts outside the CDR3, is DGGITQSPKYLFRKEGQNVTLSCEQNLNHDAMYWYRQDPGQGLRLIYYSQIVNDFQKGDIAEGYSVSREKKESFPLTVTSAQKNPTAFYLCASSISGNYGYTFGSGTRLTVV.

The CDR3 reads CASSLGQSQETQYF. CDR3 DNA (partial): TGTGCCAGCAGCTTGGGACAGAGCCAAGAGACC. This chain connects TRBV5-4 to TRBJ2-5; perhaps TRBD1 as D (5 bases). With the read ending 3 residues before the CDR3 end, the germline J gene is used to fill in that end. The CDR3 consists of 14 residues. CDR1 is SGHNT and CDR2 is YYREEE in the germline V gene (reference sequence). Trimming removed 0 bases at V and 1 base at J, with 7 bases between.

As to this clone: The read falls 3 residues short of the CDR3 end, and the missing part is taken from the germline J gene. The genes are TRBV4-1 and TRBJ2-2; TRBD1 might be the D (6 bases). Trimming took 1 base from V and 2 from J, leaving 14 bases between them. CDR3 length equals 17 residues. Germline CDR1 reads MGHRA; CDR2 reads YSYEKL. The sequenced CDR3 bases are TGCGCCAGCAGCCAAGGTCCCTCAGGGGTTAACACCGGGGAG. This encodes CASSQGPSGVNTGE. The full CDR3 protein is CASSQGPSGVNTGELFF.

As regards this clone: From the germline J gene comes the end of the CDR3, since the read stops 3 residues before it. The chain couples TRBV20-1 to TRBJ2-3, with 8 bases lining up with TRBD2. In germline, CDR1 is DFQATT, CDR2 SNEGSKA (reference sequence). V lost 3 bases, J lost 5 bases, and 16 bases stayed unmatched. The CDR3 runs to 17 residues. The CDR3 sequence is CSASPSPLAGGRDTQYF. The CDR3 bases that were read are TGCAGTGCTAGTCCCTCTCCCCTAGCGGGCGGGCGAGATACG.

With respect to this clone: From the germline J gene comes the end of the CDR3, since the read stops 3 residues before it. The chain has TRBV2 and TRBJ2-7; weak D call: TRBD2 (5 bases). This CDR3 region has 16 residues. Germline V CDR1 and CDR2: SNHLY, FYNNEI. The V end lost 3 bases, the J end lost 2 bases, and 17 bases lay between the germline ends. The sequenced CDR3 bases are TGTGCCAGCAGTGACGAGGGCCGATGGCGGGCCTACGAG. It specifies CASSDEGRWRAYE. The complete CDR3 protein is CASSDEGRWRAYEQYF.

As for this clone: The read terminates 3 residues ahead of where the CDR3 ends, so the germline J gene completes it. The chain joins TRBV20-1 to TRBJ1-2; TRBD1 matches 7 bases. Trimming removed 2 bases from V and 3 bases from J; junction bases left unmatched: 0. This CDR3 is 12 amino acids long. Germline V lookup: CDR1 DFQATT, CDR2 SNEGSKA (reference sequence). Incomplete CDR3 DNA: TGCAGTGCTAGACAGGGGGACTATGGC. It specifies CSARQGDYG. The entire CDR3 sequence reads CSARQGDYGYTF.

A word on this clone: Coverage ceases 3 residues before the CDR3 finishes, and the germline J gene fills in the end. This sequence joins TRBV7-9 and TRBJ2-1; D is perhaps TRBD2 (6 bases). The germline gives CDR1 SEHNR, CDR2 FQNEAQ (reference sequence). The CDR3 extends over 15 amino acids. V shed 5 bases and J shed 5 bases, with 16 bases lying between them. The CDR3 sequence is CASSPRGRQNNEQFF. The sequenced CDR3 bases are TGTGCCAGCAGCCCGCGGGGCAGACAGAACAATGAG.

A word on this clone: The read stops 3 residues short of the end of the CDR3; the missing end is completed from the germline J gene. The chain couples TRBV29-1 to TRBJ1-4; 7 nucleotides line up with TRBD1. V lost 5 bases, J lost 6 bases, and 6 bases stayed unmatched. This CDR3 contains 13 residues. Germline loops: CDR1 SQVTM, CDR2 ANQGSEA. The CDR3 loop is CSVLTGRDEKLFF. The CDR3 bases that were read are TGCAGCGTTTTGACAGGGAGGGATGAAAAA.

To note about this clone: The DNA ends 3 residues before the CDR3 does, and the rest of the CDR3 is filled in from the germline J gene. The chain uses TRBV14 and TRBJ2-7, with TRBD1 matching over 8 bases. V trimming: 2 bases; J trimming: 6 bases; junction bases outside the gene matches: 6. The CDR3 covers 14 residues. Looked up from germline, CDR1 is SGHDN and CDR2 is FVKESK. This CDR3 reads CASSQRTGGGEQYF. CDR3 DNA, as far as it was read: TGTGCCAGCAGCCAAAGAACAGGGGGAGGCGAG.

Remarks on this clone: The read terminates 3 residues before the CDR3 end, so the remaining end is supplied by the germline J gene. The rearrangement uses TRBV30 and TRBJ2-4, with D hard to call. The germline V and J ends were trimmed by 1 base and 3 bases, with 7 bases remaining between them. The CDR3 runs 13 residues. Germline V lookup: CDR1 GTSNPN, CDR2 SVGIG (reference sequence). The covered CDR3 bases are TGTGCCTGGAGTGAGGGTAGCAAAAACATT. Translation: CAWSEGSKNI. The CDR3, in full, reads CAWSEGSKNIQYF.

Incomplete CDR3 DNA: TGCAGTGCTAGAGATTACAGGGGGCTGAACACTGAA. Protein: CSARDYRGLNTE. The complete CDR3 protein is CSARDYRGLNTEAFF. The rearrangement links TRBV20-1 to TRBJ1-1, with 9 bases aligning to TRBD1. Read sequence stops 3 residues before the CDR3 end, and the germline J gene provides the missing end. J lost 0 bases, V lost 0 bases, and 2 bases had no gene match. The germline V gene has CDR1 DFQATT and CDR2 SNEGSKA (reference sequence). This CDR3 has 15 residues.

CDR3 bases read: TGTGCCAGCAGCGCGTCGTACGAG. Amino acids: CASSASYE. The entire CDR3 is CASSASYEQYF. The chain links TRBV7-9 to TRBJ2-7; D gene uncertain. The DNA ends 3 residues before the CDR3 does, and the rest of the CDR3 is filled in from the germline J gene. The CDR3 has 11 amino acids. V shed 5 bases and J shed 4 bases, with 6 bases lying between them. The germline V gene has CDR1 SEHNR and CDR2 FQNEAQ (reference sequence).

As for this clone: The CDR3 extends 3 residues past the end of the read, so its final part is completed from the germline J gene. The rearrangement links TRBV7-9 to TRBJ1-2; TRBD1 might be the D (6 bases). This CDR3 is built from 15 residues. The germline V and J ends were trimmed by 7 bases and 7 bases, with 22 bases remaining between them. Germline assignment: CDR1 SEHNR and CDR2 FQNEAQ (reference sequence). CDR3 sequence reads: CASTTLDSSRLGYTF. Incomplete CDR3 DNA: TGTGCCAGCACCACTTTGGACAGTTCGAGACTTGGC.

On this clone: The missing CDR3 end, 3 residues past where the read stops, is filled in from the germline J gene. V gene TRBV2 combines with J gene TRBJ1-2; 9 positions match TRBD1. The CDR3 totals 13 residues. The V gene's germline CDR1 is SNHLY and CDR2 FYNNEI. V dropped 6 bases and J dropped 5; count of bases not matched to a gene: 4. The DNA read from the CDR3 is TGTGCCAGCAGAGGGGACAGGGAATATGGC. Protein product: CASRGDREYG. The complete CDR3 sequence is CASRGDREYGYTF.